A single sample is the source of the 10 T cell receptor beta chains below, sequenced in a study of T cells of healthy individuals. TCRdb called the 5' RACE reads again in MiXCR, with one record for every CDR3 protein. This sample has around 63,000 distinct CDR3 sequences, with around 15% found just once. The receptors were sampled from a human donor in good health.

This clonotype was seen ten or more times. CDR3 in amino acids: CASSLYRGGATNEKLFF. The CDR3 nucleotides read TGTGCCAGCAGTTTATACAGGGGAGGGGCAACTAATGAAAAACTGTTTTTT. V and J are TRBV27 and TRBJ1-4, with 7 positions matching TRBD1. The CDR3 covers 17 residues. V trimming: 1 base; J trimming: 0 bases; junction bases outside the gene matches: 5. CDR1 and CDR2 (germline): MNHEY, SMNVEV (reference sequence).

This chain connects TRBV7-9 to TRBJ2-1, with TRBD1 matching over 8 bases. Germline trimming cut 5 bases from V and 5 bases from J; bases unmatched to any gene: 11. CDR3 length equals 16 residues. The germline gives CDR1 SEHNR, CDR2 FQNEAQ (reference sequence). The DNA for the CDR3 is TGTGCCAGCAGCAAGACTGACAGGGGAAAAAACAATGAGCAGTTCTTC. Translating it yields CASSKTDRGKNNEQFF.

This clonotype was seen only a few times. This chain uses TRBV5-1 with TRBJ2-2, with 8 bases identical to TRBD1. The CDR3 runs to 15 residues. V was clipped by 4 bases and J by 6 bases; unmatched bases: 8. Germline-derived CDR1 and CDR2 are SGHRS and YFSETQ. This chain's CDR3 is CASSIRQGRSGELFF. The CDR3 DNA follows: TGCGCCAGCAGCATCCGACAGGGGAGATCCGGGGAGCTGTTTTTT.

The V and J genes are TRBV27 and TRBJ2-4; 7 bases match TRBD1. This CDR3 is 14 amino acids long. V was pared by 5 bases and J by 7 bases, with 8 bases of the junction left unmatched. Germline-derived CDR1 and CDR2 are MNHEY and SMNVEV (reference sequence). CDR3 nucleotide sequence: TGTGCCAGCAGTCTCTCGGAGGACAGGAACATTCAGTACTTC. Translating it yields CASSLSEDRNIQYF.

With respect to this clonotype: The conserved phenylalanine or tryptophan normally closing the CDR3 is absent here, so this likely arose from a read error. This sequence joins TRBV5-1 and TRBJ2-2; the D is unclear. Germline CDR1 is SGHRS and CDR2 is YFSETQ. Trimming stripped 6 bases from V and 5 bases from J, with 5 bases between. The CDR3 runs to 11 residues. In DNA form, the CDR3 reads TGCGCCAGCATGAAAACCGGGGAGCTGTTTTCT. Protein product: CASMKTGELFS.

The rearrangement links TRBV5-6 to TRBJ2-2; no reliable D call. V was clipped by 0 bases and J by 7 bases, with 4 bases between them. This CDR3 contains 12 residues. Germline lookup yields CDR1 SGHDT and CDR2 YYEEEE. CDR3 sequence (DNA): TGTGCCAGCAGCTTGGAAGGCGGGGAGCTGTTTTTT. Residues: CASSLEGGELFF.

This clonotype was recorded many times. The chain links TRBV7-9 to TRBJ1-2, with D possibly matching TRBD1 (5 bases). In germline, CDR1 is SEHNR, CDR2 FQNEAQ (reference sequence). V dropped 3 bases and J dropped 8 bases, with 10 bases sitting between them. CDR3 length: 12 residues. The CDR3 loop reads CASSFAGPGYTF. In nucleotides, the CDR3 is TGTGCCAGCAGCTTCGCAGGGCCCGGCTACACCTTC.

This clonotype showed up many times. The chain couples TRBV4-2 to TRBJ1-1, with a tentative D call TRBD1 (6 bases). Deletions cut 6 bases from V and 1 base from J, with 18 bases between. Germline V lookup: CDR1 LGHNA, CDR2 YNFKEQ. This CDR3 spans 16 amino acids. CDR3 loop: CASSRGAAAGNTEAFF. CDR3 in DNA: TGTGCCAGCAGTCGGGGGGCCGCGGCCGGGAACACTGAAGCTTTCTTT.

A few counts support this clonotype. The chain carries TRBV29-1 and TRBJ2-3; TRBD1 aligns across 9 bases. The trim removed 4 bases at V and 6 bases at J, leaving 8 bases unmatched. Germline lookup yields CDR1 SQVTM and CDR2 ANQGSEA. CDR3 length: 14 residues. In DNA form, the CDR3 reads TGCAGCGTTGGCGAACAGGGGGCCACCGATACGCAGTATTTT. The encoded protein is CSVGEQGATDTQYF.

The CDR3 nucleotides read TGCGCCAGCAGCTTGCCGCGAGGCGGAGAGACCCAGTACTTC. It codes for CASSLPRGGETQYF. V is TRBV5-1 and J is TRBJ2-5; D gene ambiguous. This CDR3 is built from 14 residues. Germline-derived CDR1 and CDR2 are SGHRS and YFSETQ. V lost 1 base and J lost 4, with 11 bases in between.